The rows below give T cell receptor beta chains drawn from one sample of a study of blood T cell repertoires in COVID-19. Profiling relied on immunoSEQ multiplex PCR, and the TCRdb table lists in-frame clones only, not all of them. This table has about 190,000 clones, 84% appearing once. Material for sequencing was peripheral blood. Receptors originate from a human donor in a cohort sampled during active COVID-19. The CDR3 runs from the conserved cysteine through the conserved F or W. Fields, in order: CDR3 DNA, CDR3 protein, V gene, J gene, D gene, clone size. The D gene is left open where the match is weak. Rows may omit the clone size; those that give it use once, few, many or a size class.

cdr3_nt: TGTGCCAGCGTAACCTCAGGGGGCGGCACTGAAGCTTTCTTT
cdr3_aa: CASVTSGGGTEAFF
v_call: TRBV6-5
j_call: TRBJ1-1
d_call: TRBD1
clone_size: NA

cdr3_nt: TGTGCCAGCTCGATTGACAGAAATCAGCCCCAGCATTTT
cdr3_aa: CASSIDRNQPQHF
v_call: TRBV18
j_call: TRBJ1-5
d_call: NA
clone_size: once

cdr3_nt: TGCGCCAGCAGCCAAGAAAGGACAGGGTACCAAGAGACCCAGTACTTC
cdr3_aa: CASSQERTGYQETQYF
v_call: TRBV4-1
j_call: TRBJ2-5
d_call: TRBD1
clone_size: NA

cdr3_nt: TGCGCCAGCAGCGCGAACAGGGGGCCATGGGAGCAGTACTTC
cdr3_aa: CASSANRGPWEQYF
v_call: TRBV5-1
j_call: TRBJ2-7
d_call: TRBD1
clone_size: NA

cdr3_nt: TGTGCCAGCAGCAAAATCGCGGGGTCTAGCACAGATACGCAGTATTTT
cdr3_aa: CASSKIAGSSTDTQYF
v_call: TRBV7-3
j_call: TRBJ2-3
d_call: NA
clone_size: NA

cdr3_nt: TGTGCCAGCAGCTTAGAATACAGTGAGACCCAGTACTTC
cdr3_aa: CASSLEYSETQYF
v_call: TRBV11-3
j_call: TRBJ2-5
d_call: NA
clone_size: NA

cdr3_nt: TGCGCCAGCAGCTTGGCGGGACTAGCGGGGCCGAGAGCAGCCTACGAGCAGTACTTC
cdr3_aa: CASSLAGLAGPRAAYEQYF
v_call: TRBV5-1
j_call: TRBJ2-7
d_call: TRBD2
clone_size: NA

cdr3_nt: TGTGCCAGCAGCTTGGGTAGGGGGCCGAATTCACCCCTCCACTTT
cdr3_aa: CASSLGRGPNSPLHF
v_call: TRBV5-4
j_call: TRBJ1-6
d_call: TRBD1
clone_size: NA

cdr3_nt: TGTGCCTGCGTATTGTCAGGGGGCATTGAGCAGTTCTTC
cdr3_aa: CACVLSGGIEQFF
v_call: TRBV30
j_call: TRBJ2-1
d_call: TRBD1
clone_size: NA

cdr3_nt: TGCGCCAGCAGCTTGGTGCTAGCGGGAGCGGGCACCGGGGAGCTGTTTTTT
cdr3_aa: CASSLVLAGAGTGELFF
v_call: TRBV5-1
j_call: TRBJ2-2
d_call: TRBD2
clone_size: NA

cdr3_nt: TGCGCCAGCAGCAAGGGACAGGGCGGGTACACTGAAGCTTTCTTT
cdr3_aa: CASSKGQGGYTEAFF
v_call: TRBV5-1
j_call: TRBJ1-1
d_call: TRBD1
clone_size: once

cdr3_nt: TGTGCCAGCAGGACTAGCGGAGGTGTTTTATACAATGAGCAGTTCTTC
cdr3_aa: CASRTSGGVLYNEQFF
v_call: TRBV2
j_call: TRBJ2-1
d_call: TRBD2
clone_size: NA

cdr3_nt: TGTGCCAGCTCACCATCCGGACTAGCGAATGAGCAGTTCTTC
cdr3_aa: CASSPSGLANEQFF
v_call: TRBV18
j_call: TRBJ2-1
d_call: TRBD2
clone_size: NA

cdr3_nt: TGTGCCAGCAGTGAACTGTATGCGAACACCGGGGAGCTGTTTTTT
cdr3_aa: CASSELYANTGELFF
v_call: TRBV2
j_call: TRBJ2-2
d_call: NA
clone_size: once

cdr3_nt: TGCGCCAGCAGCTTGGGGACAGGGGCAGGAACCGGGGAGCTGTTTTTT
cdr3_aa: CASSLGTGAGTGELFF
v_call: TRBV5-1
j_call: TRBJ2-2
d_call: TRBD1
clone_size: NA

cdr3_nt: TGTGCCAGTAGGAGAAGCGGGGGGGCCGGAGAGACCCAGTACTTC
cdr3_aa: CASRRSGGAGETQYF
v_call: TRBV19
j_call: TRBJ2-5
d_call: TRBD2
clone_size: NA

cdr3_nt: TGTGCCAGCAGCCTCAACCCGACTAGCGGGACGTACGAGCAGTACTTC
cdr3_aa: CASSLNPTSGTYEQYF
v_call: TRBV11-2
j_call: TRBJ2-7
d_call: TRBD2
clone_size: NA

cdr3_nt: TGTGCCAGCAGTTTGGTACTAGAAGGCGAGCAGTACTTC
cdr3_aa: CASSLVLEGEQYF
v_call: TRBV27
j_call: TRBJ2-7
d_call: NA
clone_size: NA

cdr3_nt: TGTGCCAGCAGTTTATTAGGAGACCGGCCAGATACGCAGTATTTT
cdr3_aa: CASSLLGDRPDTQYF
v_call: TRBV28
j_call: TRBJ2-3
d_call: NA
clone_size: NA

cdr3_nt: TGCGCCAGCAGCTTGTCAGGGAATAATCAGCCCCAGCATTTT
cdr3_aa: CASSLSGNNQPQHF
v_call: TRBV5-1
j_call: TRBJ1-5
d_call: NA
clone_size: many

cdr3_nt: TGTGCCAGCTCACCTCAGAATGGCTACACCTTC
cdr3_aa: CASSPQNGYTF
v_call: TRBV11-2
j_call: TRBJ1-2
d_call: NA
clone_size: NA

cdr3_nt: TGCGCCAGCAGCTTGGGACTAGCGGGGGGACACGGGGAGCTGTTTTTT
cdr3_aa: CASSLGLAGGHGELFF
v_call: TRBV5-1
j_call: TRBJ2-2
d_call: TRBD2
clone_size: NA

cdr3_nt: TGTGCCAGCAGCCGGCAGGGAACCCTTTTGGAGACCCAGTACTTC
cdr3_aa: CASSRQGTLLETQYF
v_call: TRBV11-2
j_call: TRBJ2-5
d_call: NA
clone_size: NA

cdr3_nt: TGTGCCAGCAGTTCCCCCGGGACAGGGTCTGGGAACATTCAGTACTTC
cdr3_aa: CASSSPGTGSGNIQYF
v_call: TRBV28
j_call: TRBJ2-4
d_call: TRBD1
clone_size: NA

cdr3_nt: TGTGCCAGCAGTTACTTTGGTGAGGATACGCAGTATTTT
cdr3_aa: CASSYFGEDTQYF
v_call: TRBV6-6
j_call: TRBJ2-3
d_call: NA
clone_size: NA

cdr3_nt: TGTGCCTGGAGCCTGGAGAGGGTCTACGAGCAGTACTTC
cdr3_aa: CAWSLERVYEQYF
v_call: TRBV30
j_call: TRBJ2-7
d_call: NA
clone_size: few

cdr3_nt: TGCGCCAGCAGTCCGGACAGCTACCATCAGCCCCAGCATTTT
cdr3_aa: CASSPDSYHQPQHF
v_call: TRBV10-2
j_call: TRBJ1-5
d_call: NA
clone_size: NA

cdr3_nt: TGCGCCAGCAGCTTGGCGGGGGACACCGGGGAGCTGTTTTTT
cdr3_aa: CASSLAGDTGELFF
v_call: TRBV5-1
j_call: TRBJ2-2
d_call: NA
clone_size: NA

cdr3_nt: TGCAGCGTTGCTGAGACTCAGACGAACACCGGGGAGCTGTTTTTT
cdr3_aa: CSVAETQTNTGELFF
v_call: TRBV29-1
j_call: TRBJ2-2
d_call: NA
clone_size: NA

cdr3_nt: TGTGCCAGCTCACCAAGGCAGGGGAGGGAAGAGACCCAGTACTTC
cdr3_aa: CASSPRQGREETQYF
v_call: TRBV18
j_call: TRBJ2-5
d_call: NA
clone_size: NA

cdr3_nt: TGTGCCAGTAAAGCTTCTGGGGCCAACGTCCTGACTTTC
cdr3_aa: CASKASGANVLTF
v_call: TRBV19
j_call: TRBJ2-6
d_call: NA
clone_size: few

cdr3_nt: TGTGCCAGTAGTCCTTACCGCTCGACAACTGGACAGGTCACGCAGTATTTT
cdr3_aa: CASSPYRSTTGQVTQYF
v_call: TRBV19
j_call: TRBJ2-3
d_call: TRBD1
clone_size: NA

cdr3_nt: TGTGCCAGCAGCCAGGGGGCAATGGGTCAGCCCCAGCATTTT
cdr3_aa: CASSQGAMGQPQHF
v_call: TRBV3-1/TRBV3-2
j_call: TRBJ1-5
d_call: NA
clone_size: NA

cdr3_nt: TGTGCCAGCTCACCTGGCCAGGGGGTCAGGGCTGAAGCTTTCTTT
cdr3_aa: CASSPGQGVRAEAFF
v_call: TRBV18
j_call: TRBJ1-1
d_call: TRBD1
clone_size: NA

cdr3_nt: TGTGCCAGCAGCTTAGCGTTTGGGGAGTCCTACGAGCAGTACTTC
cdr3_aa: CASSLAFGESYEQYF
v_call: TRBV7-2
j_call: TRBJ2-7
d_call: NA
clone_size: NA

cdr3_nt: TGTGCCAGCAGTCCACTACCCTCTTTCGGCGACCCCTATGGCTACACCTTC
cdr3_aa: CASSPLPSFGDPYGYTF
v_call: TRBV27
j_call: TRBJ1-2
d_call: NA
clone_size: NA

cdr3_nt: TGTGCCAGCAGTGAAAGGCAGGGGGCTTTGAACACTGAAGCTTTCTTT
cdr3_aa: CASSERQGALNTEAFF
v_call: TRBV6-1
j_call: TRBJ1-1
d_call: TRBD1
clone_size: NA

cdr3_nt: TGTGCCAGCAGCTTAAGCGGGAGCTCCCACGAGCAGTACTTC
cdr3_aa: CASSLSGSSHEQYF
v_call: TRBV7-9
j_call: TRBJ2-7
d_call: TRBD2
clone_size: NA

cdr3_nt: TGTGCCAGCAGCACCAGGGGGGCCACAGATACGCAGTATTTT
cdr3_aa: CASSTRGATDTQYF
v_call: TRBV7-9
j_call: TRBJ2-3
d_call: NA
clone_size: few

cdr3_nt: TGTGCCTGGAGTTGGAACCAACAGCATTCACCCCTCCACTTT
cdr3_aa: CAWSWNQQHSPLHF
v_call: TRBV30
j_call: TRBJ1-6
d_call: NA
clone_size: NA

cdr3_nt: TGCGCCAGCAGCTTGACCACGGGACAAGGTGTGACCGGGGAGCTGTTTTTT
cdr3_aa: CASSLTTGQGVTGELFF
v_call: TRBV5-1
j_call: TRBJ2-2
d_call: NA
clone_size: NA